This entry concerns a single TCR beta chain. Its antigen is not identified. The data stem from a study of cytomegalovirus exposure and HLA in healthy donors. PCR used 60 Vbeta primers and 13 Jbeta primers. Method: immunoSEQ multiplex PCR; TCRdb's copy keeps in-frame clones and lacks some. The table shows a few hundred thousand clones, with over 90% occurring only once. Study-wide points: TCR beta V segments were, for the most part, productive about 87% or about 30% of the time in an earlier analysis.

This TCR was recovered from a girl aged 2 to 9 in good health and CMV-seronegative. The sample was PBMCs.

The CDR3 DNA follows: TGTGCCAGCAGTTACGGTGGGGGGGACACAGATACGCAGTATTTT. This encodes CASSYGGGDTDTQYF. The chain couples TRBV6-6 to TRBJ2-3; TRBD2 matches at 7 bases. The CDR3 covers 15 residues. The ends lost 2 bases at V and 2 bases at J; junction bases unmatched: 4. Germline V lookup: CDR1 MNHNY, CDR2 SVGAGI (reference sequence).